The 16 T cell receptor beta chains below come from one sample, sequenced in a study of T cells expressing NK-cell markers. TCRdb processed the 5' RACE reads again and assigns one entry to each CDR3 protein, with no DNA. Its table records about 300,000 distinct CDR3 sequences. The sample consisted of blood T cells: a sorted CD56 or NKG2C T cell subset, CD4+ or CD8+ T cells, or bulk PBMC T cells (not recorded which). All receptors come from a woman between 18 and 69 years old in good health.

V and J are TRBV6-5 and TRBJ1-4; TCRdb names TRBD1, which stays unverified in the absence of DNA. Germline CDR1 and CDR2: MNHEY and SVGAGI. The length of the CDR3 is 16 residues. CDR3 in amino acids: CASSYTGDSPNEKLFF.

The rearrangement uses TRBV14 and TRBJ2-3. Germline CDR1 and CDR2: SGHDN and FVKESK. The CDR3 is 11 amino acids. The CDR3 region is CASGPGDTQYF.

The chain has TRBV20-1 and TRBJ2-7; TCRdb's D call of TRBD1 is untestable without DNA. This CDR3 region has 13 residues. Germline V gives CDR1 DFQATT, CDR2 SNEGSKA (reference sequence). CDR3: CSARPPSSYEQYF.

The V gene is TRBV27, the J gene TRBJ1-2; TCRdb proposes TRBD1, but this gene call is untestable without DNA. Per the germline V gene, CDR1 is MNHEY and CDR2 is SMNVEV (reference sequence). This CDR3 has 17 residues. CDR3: CASSLTIPPSSTYGYTF.

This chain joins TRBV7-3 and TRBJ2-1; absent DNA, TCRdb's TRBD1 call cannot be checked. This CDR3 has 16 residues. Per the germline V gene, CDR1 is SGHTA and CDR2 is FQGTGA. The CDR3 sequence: CASSPGTPLIYNEQFF.

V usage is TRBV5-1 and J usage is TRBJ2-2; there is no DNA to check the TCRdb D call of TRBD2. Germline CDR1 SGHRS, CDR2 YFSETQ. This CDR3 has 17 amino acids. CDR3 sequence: CASSLLSGRAKAGELFF.

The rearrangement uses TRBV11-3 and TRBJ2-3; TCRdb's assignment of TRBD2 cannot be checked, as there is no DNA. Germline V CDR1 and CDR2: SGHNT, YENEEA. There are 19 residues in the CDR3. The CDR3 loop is CASSSQISLAGGRTDTQYF.

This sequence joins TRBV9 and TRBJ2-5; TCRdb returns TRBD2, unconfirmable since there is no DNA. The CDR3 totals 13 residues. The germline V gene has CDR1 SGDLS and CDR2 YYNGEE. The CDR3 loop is CASSVGALETQYF.

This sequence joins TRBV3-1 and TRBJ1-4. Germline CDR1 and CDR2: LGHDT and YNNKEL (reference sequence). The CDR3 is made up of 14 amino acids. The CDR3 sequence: CASSQGLGSEKLFF.

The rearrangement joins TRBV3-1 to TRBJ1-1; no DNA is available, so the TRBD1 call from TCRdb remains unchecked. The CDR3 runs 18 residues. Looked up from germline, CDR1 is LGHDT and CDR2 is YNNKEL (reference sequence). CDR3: CASSQVSRSGQPNTEAFF.

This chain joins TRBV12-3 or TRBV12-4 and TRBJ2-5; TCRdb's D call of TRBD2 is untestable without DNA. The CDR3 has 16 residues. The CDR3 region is CASSQIRPDNIGTQYF.

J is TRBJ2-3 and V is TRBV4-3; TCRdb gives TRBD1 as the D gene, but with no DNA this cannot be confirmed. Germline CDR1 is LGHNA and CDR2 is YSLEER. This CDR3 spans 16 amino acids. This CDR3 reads CASSSSGRPFTDTQYF.

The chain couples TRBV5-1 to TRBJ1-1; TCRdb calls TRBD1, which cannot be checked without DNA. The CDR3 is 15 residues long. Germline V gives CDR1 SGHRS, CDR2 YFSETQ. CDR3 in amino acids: CASSPTTRGNTEAFF.

The chain's CDR3 is CASSSYMGSYGYTF. The chain uses TRBV28 and TRBJ1-2. The CDR3 has 14 residues. Germline loops: CDR1 MDHEN, CDR2 SYDVKM.

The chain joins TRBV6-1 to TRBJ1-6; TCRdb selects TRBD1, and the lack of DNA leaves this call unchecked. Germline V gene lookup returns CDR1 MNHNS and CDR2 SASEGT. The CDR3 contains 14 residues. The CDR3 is CASRGQLLNSPLHF.

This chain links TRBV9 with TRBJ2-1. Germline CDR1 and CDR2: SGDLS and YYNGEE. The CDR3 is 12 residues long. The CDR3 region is CASSVEFGEQFF.